The clone carrying this T cell receptor (beta chain) has more than one count but fewer than ten. Other DNA sequences in this sample translate to the same CDR3. Only Caucasian adults living in Nashville, Tennessee served as donors. This record comes from a study of shared clonotypes between healthy human individuals. The test was conducted at deep level. Each PCR replicate from the sorted subsets contained 200 to 250 ng DNA, which is tens of thousands of T cell genomes. Measured with immunoSEQ multiplex PCR; TCRdb has only the in-frame clones, and not every one. The data hold some 2.4 million clones, with approximately 94% observed a single time. The V and J ends lost 1 base and 3 bases respectively, with 1 base between them. Germline V gene lookup returns CDR1 SGHAT and CDR2 FQNNGV. The CDR3 sequence is 12 residues long.

The chain joins TRBV11-2 to TRBJ1-3, with unresolved D. The TCR was taken from a man aged 18-30 years in good health. Some clones in this sample may be carry-over from other donors' samples. Sequencing was carried out using naive CD4+ T cells from PBMCs. Subset described: CD45RA+ positively selected. CDR3 loop: CASSLVGNTIYF. The DNA of the CDR3 is TGTGCCAGCAGCTTAGTTGGAAACACCATATATTTT.